These T cell receptor beta chains were read from a single sample in a study of blood T cells in healthy people across ages. TCRdb itself ran the 5' RACE reads through MiXCR, one entry per CDR3 protein. The sample includes some 700,000 distinct CDR3 sequences, 20% to 25% seen only once; the top ten take around 21%. Sequencing was performed on blood. The receptors come from a man between 65 and 80 years old in good health. Both conserved end residues are part of each CDR3. Each record gives: J gene, V gene, D gene, clone size, CDR3 length, CDR3 protein, CDR3 DNA. A D gene is named only where the DNA matches it firmly. Some rows have no size entry. The others give once, few or many, or a class for an expanded clone.

TRBJ2-3 TRBV29-1 TRBD1 few 14 CSVEGRGRPDTQYF TGCAGCGTTGAAGGCAGGGGGCGCCCAGATACGCAGTATTTT
TRBJ2-3 TRBV18 TRBD1 few 16 CASSTPGQGYTDTQYF TGTGCCAGCTCAACCCCGGGACAGGGGTACACAGATACGCAGTATTTT
TRBJ1-6 TRBV15 . . 16 CATSSSQGPLGSPLHF TGTGCCACCAGCAGCTCACAAGGACCCTTGGGATCACCCCTCCACTTT
TRBJ2-7 TRBV28 TRBD2 . 14 CASTIPAGAYEQYF TGTGCCAGCACTATTCCAGCGGGAGCCTACGAGCAGTACTTC
TRBJ2-4 TRBV7-6 . few 14 CASSPGVSGNIQYF TGTGCCAGCAGCCCAGGGGTTAGCGGAAACATTCAGTACTTC
TRBJ2-1 TRBV6-2/TRBV6-3 TRBD2 . 14 CASCRRAGGLEQFF TGTGCCAGCTGCCGTCGAGCGGGAGGTCTTGAGCAGTTCTTC
TRBJ2-6 TRBV29-1 . . 15 CSARIAGSGANVLTF TGCAGCGCCCGGATAGCAGGGTCTGGGGCCAACGTCCTGACTTTC
TRBJ2-5 TRBV18 . . 13 CASSPQEAETQYF TGTGCCAGCTCACCACAGGAGGCGGAGACCCAGTACTTC
TRBJ2-1 TRBV19 TRBD2 . 14 CASMAGDVYNEQFF TGTGCCAGTATGGCGGGGGACGTCTACAATGAGCAGTTCTTC
TRBJ2-5 TRBV18 TRBD2 . 14 CASSSSGVGETQYF TGTGCCAGCTCATCTAGCGGGGTCGGAGAGACCCAGTACTTC
TRBJ2-3 TRBV20-1 . . 14 CSARDIRTTDTQYF TGCAGTGCTAGAGACATTAGGACTACAGATACGCAGTATTTT
TRBJ2-7 TRBV12-3/TRBV12-4 TRBD1 . 16 CASSFRQGQGIYEQYF TGTGCCAGCAGCTTTCGCCAGGGACAGGGGATCTACGAGCAGTACTTC
TRBJ2-7 TRBV12-3/TRBV12-4 . few 14 CASSSVEQGYEQYF TGTGCCAGCAGTTCCGTAGAACAGGGCTACGAGCAGTACTTC
TRBJ1-2 TRBV11-2 . . 13 CASRRGDGYGYTF TGTGCCAGCAGGCGTGGAGATGGGTATGGCTACACCTTC
TRBJ2-7 TRBV12-3/TRBV12-4 . . 15 CASSPRAVRTYEQYF TGTGCCAGCAGCCCCCGGGCGGTTAGAACCTACGAGCAGTACTTC
TRBJ2-3 TRBV5-1 . few 14 CASSLEPVTDTQYF TGCGCCAGCAGCTTGGAGCCCGTCACAGATACGCAGTATTTT
TRBJ2-7 TRBV7-7 . . 14 CASSLAVGDYEQYF TGTGCCAGCAGCTTAGCGGTAGGAGATTACGAGCAGTACTTC
TRBJ1-4 TRBV7-2 . . 15 CASSLDVVTNEKLFF TGTGCCAGCAGCTTAGATGTGGTGACCAATGAAAAACTGTTTTTT
TRBJ2-3 TRBV27 . . 13 CASRRVSTDTQYF TGTGCCAGCAGACGCGTAAGCACAGATACGCAGTATTTT
TRBJ1-1 TRBV28 . few 18 CASSSLSIQGSMNTEAFF TGTGCCAGCAGTTCCCTCTCGATCCAGGGATCCATGAACACTGAAGCTTTCTTT
TRBJ2-1 TRBV5-1 . . 15 CASSSSSWSYNEQFF TGCGCCAGCAGCTCCTCGTCGTGGTCCTACAATGAGCAGTTCTTC
TRBJ2-7 TRBV7-8 TRBD1 . 14 CASSRGQATYEQYF TGTGCCAGCAGCCGGGGACAGGCCACCTACGAGCAGTACTTC
TRBJ1-4 TRBV21-1 . few 16 CASSKPLRERSEKLFF TGTGCCAGCAGCAAACCCCTCCGGGAGAGGAGTGAAAAACTGTTTTTT
TRBJ2-3 TRBV6-1 TRBD1 few 14 CASNGQGASDTQYF TGTGCCAGCAACGGACAGGGGGCATCGGATACGCAGTATTTT
TRBJ1-4 TRBV6-6 . . 15 CASSYLGRGNEKLFF TGTGCCAGCAGTTACCTAGGCCGGGGTAATGAAAAACTGTTTTTT
TRBJ1-1 TRBV9 TRBD1 . 14 CASSHNQGDTEAFF TGTGCCAGCAGCCACAATCAGGGGGACACTGAAGCTTTCTTT
TRBJ1-2 TRBV2 . . 15 CASSTGWGGNYGYTF TGTGCCAGCAGTACCGGTTGGGGAGGAAACTATGGTTACACCTTC
TRBJ2-3 TRBV28 TRBD1 . 17 CASSSAVQGWGTDTQYF TGTGCCAGCAGTTCCGCTGTACAGGGGTGGGGCACAGATACACAGTATTTT
TRBJ2-7 TRBV6-1 . . 14 CASSENGHTYEQYF TGTGCCAGCAGTGAGAACGGACACACCTACGAGCAGTACTTC
TRBJ1-2 TRBV12-3/TRBV12-4 . few 10 CASGRGGYTF TGTGCCAGCGGTCGGGGCGGCTACACCTTC
TRBJ2-3 TRBV7-2 TRBD2 . 15 CASSVAGFRTDTQYF TGTGCCAGCAGCGTAGCGGGGTTTCGCACAGATACGCAGTATTTT
TRBJ2-1 TRBV6-2/TRBV6-3 TRBD2 . 15 CASTLAGSDSDEQFF TGTGCCAGCACCCTAGCGGGGTCGGACTCGGATGAGCAGTTCTTC
TRBJ1-2 TRBV6-5 . . 13 CASSYRRVGGYTF TGTGCCAGCAGTTACCGAAGGGTTGGAGGCTACACCTTC
TRBJ2-3 TRBV25-1 TRBD2 . 17 CASSDRPGLAGEDTQYF TGTGCCAGCAGTGATCGTCCGGGACTAGCGGGAGAAGATACGCAGTATTTT
TRBJ2-5 TRBV19 TRBD2 few 13 CASAGTSKETQYF TGTGCCAGTGCCGGGACTAGCAAAGAGACCCAGTACTTC
TRBJ2-4 TRBV20-1 . . 13 CSASGGGENIQYF TGCAGTGCTAGTGGGGGGGGCGAAAACATTCAGTACTTC
TRBJ1-5 TRBV6-1 TRBD1 few 15 CASSTGTVSNQPQHF TGTGCCAGCAGTACCGGGACAGTTTCCAATCAGCCCCAGCATTTT
TRBJ1-4 TRBV6-1 . . 16 CASSELGGAGRGKLFF TGTGCCAGCAGTGAACTGGGGGGAGCAGGGAGGGGAAAACTGTTTTTT
TRBJ2-7 TRBV29-1 TRBD1 few 14 CSVVGTGLSYEQYF TGCAGCGTTGTCGGGACAGGGCTCTCCTACGAGCAGTACTTC
TRBJ2-3 TRBV29-1 . once 12 CSVRGETDTQYF TGCAGCGTTCGAGGGGAAACAGATACGCAGTATTTT